This TCR beta chain was observed in a study of post-analysis software for immune sequencing data. Study overall: Included among the disease courses, which were recorded for the cohort, were relapsing-remitting, secondary progressive and progressive-relapsing multiple sclerosis. General study findings and limits: A handful of TRBV segments appeared more often in patients than in controls, and TRBV5-6, TRBV5-1 and TRBV20-1 were among these.

The CDR3 is 15 residues long. Unmatched junction bases numbered 8, after V lost 3 bases and J lost 5 bases. In germline, CDR1 is LGHDT, CDR2 YNNKEL (reference sequence). Unique molecular identifiers were built into the TCR beta cDNA libraries. TCRdb reanalysed the PCR reads using MiXCR and keeps one entry per CDR3 protein. Of a few hundred thousand distinct CDR3 sequences detected, more than 30% appear once; the ten largest clones hold less than 10%. About this clonotype: Its antigen is unidentified.

V usage is TRBV3-1 and J usage is TRBJ2-5; 8 positions match TRBD1. Sequencing was performed on blood. The source of this sequence is a girl aged 2-10 years with multiple sclerosis. The CDR3 reads CASSHYRTGTETQYF. The CDR3 region has the DNA TGTGCCAGCAGCCATTACAGGACAGGGACGGAGACCCAGTACTTC.